The present entry profiles one TCR beta chain with its context. Its binding antigen is unknown. No much larger clone exists at a distance of one base, and base qualities are not known. Library method: 5' RACE. Sequenced using an Illumina HiSeq 2500. The second PCR ran for about 7 to 11 cycles and used a J-beta primer mix along with a sample-barcoded 5' primer. Each TCR beta cDNA molecule received a unique molecular identifier from a template-switch 5' adaptor carrying 12 random nucleotides. Each sample yielded at least 2.5 million CDR3-containing paired-end reads. All of the RNA was converted into first-strand cDNA using the Mint cDNA synthesis kit, with a TRBC-specific oligonucleotide serving as the primer. Following uracil-DNA glycosylase treatment, all cDNA underwent a first 18-cycle PCR with the universal primers M1SS and BC2_uni_R. The source study handled its data this way. For normalization, 1 million high-quality reads were randomly selected from each sample, with every read carrying a distinct molecular identifier. Reads sharing molecular identifiers were discarded rather than binned into consensus sequences. MiTCR, set to a Q25 quality threshold and the strictest error-elimination algorithm, was used for CDR3 identification, clonotype clustering and error correction. Lower-bound total TCR beta diversity was estimated with a nonparametric unseen species model using Euler transformation. Starting from the raw public reads, TCRdb applied fastp trimming at Q25, assembled clones with MiXCR and retained in-frame beta chains. Each entry is one CDR3 protein sequence, shown with its most common DNA and genes. TCRdb, rather than the study authors, made the V and J calls. This sample holds hundreds of thousands of distinct CDR3 sequences; around 21% were observed only once. The top ten hold 3.5% to 4% of the sample.

This entry comes from a study of blood T cells in healthy people across ages (dated by TCRdb to between 2015 and 2017). Notes on the research overall: In model experiments, template switching captured roughly one uniquely barcoded TCR beta cDNA molecule for every two T cells. Using deep sequencing normalized with unique cDNA molecular identifiers, the study measured how TCR beta repertoire diversity changes with age. To avoid experimental bias, donors of different ages were spread randomly across the sequencing lanes. The study analyzed two additional independent replicas of 1 million unique cDNA reads from the same blood draw for two donors, one aged 18 to 30 and one aged 80 or older. Donors were grouped into four age groups: young (average approximately 16 years), middle-aged (roughly 38), aged (around 62) and long-lived (about 89).

Systemically healthy Caucasian individuals from Russia, 39 in total and aged about 6 to 95 years, were included as donors. Around 10 milliliters of peripheral blood were drawn from each donor into EDTA-treated Vacutainer tubes. Ficoll-Paque density-gradient centrifugation was used to isolate PBMCs, with at least 6 million per sample. Total RNA was extracted from PBMCs with Trizol reagent, with at least 5.5 micrograms obtained per sample. For every donor, an aliquot of PBMCs went through flow cytometry to measure the percentages of naive CD45RAhigh/CD27high T cells. On the study overall, not on this receptor specifically: A strong correlation was found between observed TCR beta diversity and the percentage of naive T cells measured by flow cytometry. Donor CMV infection status was unknown, potentially confounding age-related changes in expanded clonotypes. Total diversity estimates from one million sequenced T cells were considered lower bounds and underestimates. Because profiling used bulk unsorted PBMCs, naive and antigen-experienced compartments could not be compared conclusively. Compared with the aged group, the long-lived group had more naive CD4+ T cells, fewer expanded clones and increased TCR diversity, suggesting age selection. Observed TCR beta diversity per million T cells fell roughly linearly with age, and a significant reduction was already apparent by age around 40.

The material sequenced was blood. The sequence was obtained from a man in his sixties or seventies in good health.

The CDR3 loop reads CASSVGLGVNTGELFF. The nucleotides are TGTGCCAGCAGCGTAGGGCTTGGGGTGAACACCGGGGAGCTGTTTTTT. Rearrangement joined TRBV9 to TRBJ2-2; the D gene assignment is ambiguous. The CDR3 contains 16 residues, cysteine and phenylalanine counted. Of all the DNA, just the CDR3 is kept, 48 bases in frame from base 1. V drops 0 bases and J drops 1 base, leaving 10 bases in between. The germline V gene gives CDR1 as SGDLS and CDR2 as YYNGEE.